This T cell receptor (beta chain) was retrieved from a study of lymphopenia after photon versus proton radiotherapy. This clone was picked up one time. Its matching antigen is unknown. Study-level findings and limits: Post-nadir diversity loss with photons came from oligoclonal expansion, particularly CD8+ Temra cells. Better survival with proton therapy was suggested as possible, not demonstrated. Photon-treated patients lost naive T cells and TCR diversity; proton-treated stayed stable.

Produced via immunoSEQ multiplex PCR; TCRdb's table is partial and in-frame only. This sample has approximately 24,000 clones, with 75% to 90% found just once. V lost 10 bases and J lost 6, with 15 bases in between. This CDR3 is 12 amino acids long. The germline V gene encodes CDR1 ENHRY and CDR2 SYGVKD. The sequences come from peripheral blood, collected from a patient treated with photon-based radiotherapy. The rearrangement uses TRBV10-3 and TRBJ1-2; no clear D gene. This TCR was recovered from a man aged 35-49 years with gastric cancer. CDR3 DNA: TGTGCCAGCAGCATCGGGGAGGATGGCTACACCTTC. Amino acid sequence: CASSIGEDGYTF.